The 9 T cell receptor beta chains listed next were all sequenced from one sample in a study of T cells after yellow fever vaccination. TCRdb recomputed calls from the 5' RACE reads with MiXCR, one row per CDR3 protein. Among a few hundred thousand distinct CDR3 sequences listed, about 4% were seen once. The sequences come from PBMCs, collected 5 days after the yellow fever booster vaccination. These receptors all come from a man aged 18 to 35 who received the YFV17D yellow fever vaccine.

This rearrangement joins TRBV5-1 to TRBJ2-4, with TRBD1 matching over 9 bases. Germline-derived CDR1 and CDR2 are SGHRS and YFSETQ. J was trimmed by 1 base and V by 0 bases; bases with no gene match: 14. CDR3 length: 20 amino acids. The CDR3 spells CASSLANRGPLNGAKNIQYF. The CDR3 DNA follows: TGCGCCAGCAGCTTGGCCAACAGGGGGCCCCTAAACGGGGCCAAAAACATTCAGTACTTC.

V usage is TRBV5-1 and J usage is TRBJ1-2; D is unclear. The CDR3 covers 14 residues. CDR1 is SGHRS and CDR2 is YFSETQ in the germline V gene. Trimming took 1 base from V and 4 from J, leaving 11 bases between them. For the CDR3, the DNA is TGCGCCAGCAGCTTGAGGTCAGCGAGCTATGGCTACACCTTC. It yields the protein CASSLRSASYGYTF.

The V call is TRBV5-4, the J call TRBJ2-6; 8 positions match TRBD1. CDR3 length equals 18 residues. V was clipped by 1 base and J by 0 bases; unmatched bases: 6. The germline V gene has CDR1 SGHNT and CDR2 YYREEE (reference sequence). The CDR3 loop is CASSLPQGVRSGANVLTF. The CDR3 DNA reads as TGTGCCAGCAGCTTGCCACAGGGGGTTCGCTCTGGGGCCAACGTCCTGACTTTC.

This clonotype showed up just a few times. This chain uses TRBV20-1 with TRBJ1-1; D remains ambiguous. CDR1 and CDR2 from the germline V gene are DFQATT and SNEGSKA (reference sequence). The V and J ends lost 1 base and 8 bases respectively, with 8 bases between them. This CDR3 region has 11 residues. The CDR3 bases are TGCAGTGCTAGAGGACGGGTGGAAGCTTTCTTT. It yields the protein CSARGRVEAFF.

This clonotype was observed at least ten times. The rearrangement uses TRBV7-8 and TRBJ2-2; 10 bases are shared with TRBD1. V lost 5 bases, J lost 6 bases, and 6 bases stayed unmatched. The V gene's germline CDR1 is SGHVS and CDR2 FQNEAQ. The CDR3 totals 15 residues. The CDR3 nucleotides are TGTGCCAGCAGCGACAGGGGGCTCGGGGCCGGGGAGCTGTTTTTT. Protein: CASSDRGLGAGELFF.

This clonotype was found many times. The rearrangement joins TRBV28 to TRBJ2-1, with 8 bases fitting TRBD1. The V gene's germline CDR1 is MDHEN and CDR2 SYDVKM. The CDR3 covers 18 residues. Trimming at V came to 2 bases and at J to 5 bases, leaving 14 bases not matched to a gene. Written as DNA, the CDR3 is TGTGCCAGCAGTTTAGGAAAGGTGGACAGGGAGGTGGACAATGAGCAGTTCTTC. Protein: CASSLGKVDREVDNEQFF.

The chain employs TRBV20-1 and TRBJ1-2; no reliable D call. Deletions cut 7 bases from V and 10 bases from J, with 19 bases between. The germline V gene has CDR1 DFQATT and CDR2 SNEGSKA (reference sequence). The CDR3 has 12 residues. The DNA for the CDR3 is TGCAGTGTTACACGACCTGACTCTTTCTACACCTTC. Its translation: CSVTRPDSFYTF.

The chain has TRBV4-1 and TRBJ2-6; D not certain. Germline V gives CDR1 MGHRA, CDR2 YSYEKL. Trimming left V 3 bases short and J 0 bases short, with 15 bases between. This CDR3 region has 18 residues. In DNA form, the CDR3 reads TGCGCCAGCAGCCATCCCCTCCGCCAGCTCTCTGGGGCCAACGTCCTGACTTTC. Its protein product is CASSHPLRQLSGANVLTF.

The chain couples TRBV7-9 to TRBJ2-1, with TRBD2 identical over 13 bases. Per germline, CDR1 SEHNR and CDR2 FQNEAQ (reference sequence). Trimming took 5 bases from V and 2 from J; bases not matched to a gene: 9. The CDR3 covers 18 residues. The CDR3 coding sequence is TGTGCCAGCAGCCCCGGACTAGCGGGGGTGACCCCCTACAATGAGCAGTTCTTC. Its protein product is CASSPGLAGVTPYNEQFF.